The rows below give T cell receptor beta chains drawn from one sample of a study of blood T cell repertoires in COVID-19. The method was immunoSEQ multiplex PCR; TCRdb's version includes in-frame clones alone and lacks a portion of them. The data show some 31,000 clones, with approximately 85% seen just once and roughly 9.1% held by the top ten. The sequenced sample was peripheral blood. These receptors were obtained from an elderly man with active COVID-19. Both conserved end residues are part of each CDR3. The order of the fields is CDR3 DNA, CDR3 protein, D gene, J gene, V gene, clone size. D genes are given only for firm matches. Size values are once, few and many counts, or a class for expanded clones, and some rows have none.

CDR3nt: TGTGCCAGCAGCTTAGGACAGGGAACAGATGGCTACACCTTC
CDR3aa: CASSLGQGTDGYTF
d_gene: TRBD1
j_gene: TRBJ1-2
v_gene: TRBV11-2
abundance: -

CDR3nt: TGTGCCAGCAGCTTAGGGCTAGCGGGGGGTGGCTACGAGCAGTACTTC
CDR3aa: CASSLGLAGGGYEQYF
d_gene: TRBD2
j_gene: TRBJ2-7
v_gene: TRBV11-2
abundance: -

CDR3nt: TGTGCCAGCTCCCGGGACAGGGGTTCTCGGATGGACTTC
CDR3aa: CASSRDRGSRMDF
d_gene: TRBD1
j_gene: TRBJ2-7
v_gene: TRBV13
abundance: -

CDR3nt: TGTGCCAGCAGCCAAGATTGGAGTAGCGGGGGGGCCGGTCATAAGGAGACCCAGTACTTC
CDR3aa: CASSQDWSSGGAGHKETQYF
d_gene: TRBD2
j_gene: TRBJ2-5
v_gene: TRBV3-1/TRBV3-2
abundance: -

CDR3nt: TGTGCCAGCAGCCTAGGGACAGCCCAACCCGCGAACACTGAAGCTTTCTTT
CDR3aa: CASSLGTAQPANTEAFF
d_gene: TRBD1
j_gene: TRBJ1-1
v_gene: TRBV7-2
abundance: once

CDR3nt: TGTGCCAGCAGCTTCGAATTCGCGGAGGATGAGCAGTTCTTC
CDR3aa: CASSFEFAEDEQFF
d_gene: -
j_gene: TRBJ2-1
v_gene: TRBV7-9
abundance: -

CDR3nt: TGTGCCAGCAGCAAAGCGCGGGTAAGGGAAAAGGATGAGCAGTTCTTC
CDR3aa: CASSKARVREKDEQFF
d_gene: -
j_gene: TRBJ2-1
v_gene: TRBV21-1
abundance: -

CDR3nt: TGTGCCAGTAGTAGGCGATTAGCGGGGGGGGGCACAGATACGCAGTATTTT
CDR3aa: CASSRRLAGGGTDTQYF
d_gene: TRBD2
j_gene: TRBJ2-3
v_gene: TRBV19
abundance: -

CDR3nt: TGTGCCAGCAGCCCACACCGAGCCAGGGTAGACTATGGCTACACCTTC
CDR3aa: CASSPHRARVDYGYTF
d_gene: -
j_gene: TRBJ1-2
v_gene: TRBV7-3
abundance: -

CDR3nt: TGTGCCAGCAACAGGGCGGCGACTGAAGCTTTCTTT
CDR3aa: CASNRAATEAFF
d_gene: -
j_gene: TRBJ1-1
v_gene: TRBV2
abundance: -

CDR3nt: TGTGCCAGCAGCAGGACTAGCTCCAACACCGGGGAGCTGTTTTTT
CDR3aa: CASSRTSSNTGELFF
d_gene: TRBD2
j_gene: TRBJ2-2
v_gene: TRBV3-1/TRBV3-2
abundance: -

CDR3nt: TGTGCCAGCAGTGCTCACAGGGGGTTAACCAAAAACATTCAGTACTTC
CDR3aa: CASSAHRGLTKNIQYF
d_gene: TRBD1
j_gene: TRBJ2-4
v_gene: TRBV2
abundance: -

CDR3nt: TGTGCCAGCAGCTTAGTCGGGACTAGCCAAGACAATGAGCAGTTCTTC
CDR3aa: CASSLVGTSQDNEQFF
d_gene: TRBD2
j_gene: TRBJ2-1
v_gene: TRBV7-8
abundance: -

CDR3nt: TGTGCCAGCACCCACCCGGGGGGATACCAAGAGACCCAGTACTTC
CDR3aa: CASTHPGGYQETQYF
d_gene: TRBD2
j_gene: TRBJ2-5
v_gene: TRBV7-2
abundance: -

CDR3nt: TGTGCCAGCAGTGAGCAGGGGGCAGGTCAGCCCCAGCATTTT
CDR3aa: CASSEQGAGQPQHF
d_gene: TRBD1
j_gene: TRBJ1-5
v_gene: TRBV6-1
abundance: -

CDR3nt: TGTGCCAGCAGCGTAGGGGTGGGGCCTAGCACAGATACGCAGTATTTT
CDR3aa: CASSVGVGPSTDTQYF
d_gene: -
j_gene: TRBJ2-3
v_gene: TRBV9
abundance: -

CDR3nt: TGTGCCAGTAGTCTGACTCGTAACACCGGGGAGCTGTTTTTT
CDR3aa: CASSLTRNTGELFF
d_gene: -
j_gene: TRBJ2-2
v_gene: TRBV19
abundance: -

CDR3nt: TGTGCCAGCAGCCAAAGCGACGACAGGCTAGCCAAAAACATTCAGTACTTC
CDR3aa: CASSQSDDRLAKNIQYF
d_gene: -
j_gene: TRBJ2-4
v_gene: TRBV3-1/TRBV3-2
abundance: -

CDR3nt: TGTGCCAGCAGCCGGACCGGGGAGCTGTTTTTT
CDR3aa: CASSRTGELFF
d_gene: -
j_gene: TRBJ2-2
v_gene: TRBV7-9
abundance: -

CDR3nt: TGTGCCAGCAGCTTGCTCCTAGGGGCCGGGGAGCTGTTTTTT
CDR3aa: CASSLLLGAGELFF
d_gene: -
j_gene: TRBJ2-2
v_gene: TRBV5-5
abundance: -

CDR3nt: TGTGCCAGCAGCCGGACTAGCGGGGGGATCGGGACCCAGTACTTC
CDR3aa: CASSRTSGGIGTQYF
d_gene: TRBD2
j_gene: TRBJ2-5
v_gene: TRBV6-5
abundance: -

CDR3nt: TGTGCCAGTACTTACGGGACAGGACTGACTGAAGCTTTCTTT
CDR3aa: CASTYGTGLTEAFF
d_gene: TRBD1
j_gene: TRBJ1-1
v_gene: TRBV19
abundance: -

CDR3nt: TGTGCCAGCAGCCAGTTGGGGGGGCTCACAGATACGCAGTATTTT
CDR3aa: CASSQLGGLTDTQYF
d_gene: -
j_gene: TRBJ2-3
v_gene: TRBV3-1/TRBV3-2
abundance: -

CDR3nt: TGTGCCAGCTCACCAAGACAGGCGAACACTGAAGCTTTCTTT
CDR3aa: CASSPRQANTEAFF
d_gene: -
j_gene: TRBJ1-1
v_gene: TRBV18
abundance: once

CDR3nt: TGTGCCAGCAGCTTCAAGCGCGGCGGGTCCTCTGGGGCCAACGTCCTGACTTTC
CDR3aa: CASSFKRGGSSGANVLTF
d_gene: -
j_gene: TRBJ2-6
v_gene: TRBV5-8
abundance: -

CDR3nt: TGTGCCAGCACCCAGTCAGGCACCGGGGAGCTGTTTTTT
CDR3aa: CASTQSGTGELFF
d_gene: -
j_gene: TRBJ2-2
v_gene: TRBV6-5
abundance: -

CDR3nt: TGTGCCAGCAGCTTGATGACTAGTCGGGAGACCCAGTACTTC
CDR3aa: CASSLMTSRETQYF
d_gene: -
j_gene: TRBJ2-5
v_gene: TRBV5-4
abundance: -

CDR3nt: TGTGCCACCAGCGGGACAAATAACTATGGCTACACCTTC
CDR3aa: CATSGTNNYGYTF
d_gene: -
j_gene: TRBJ1-2
v_gene: TRBV15
abundance: once

CDR3nt: TGCGCCAGCAGCTTGGCCGAGGGTACTCGCTTTGGGGCCAACGTCCTGACTTTC
CDR3aa: CASSLAEGTRFGANVLTF
d_gene: -
j_gene: TRBJ2-6
v_gene: TRBV5-1
abundance: few

CDR3nt: TGTGCCAGCAGCTTTCCGGGACTAGCAAAGGAGACCCAGTACTTC
CDR3aa: CASSFPGLAKETQYF
d_gene: TRBD2
j_gene: TRBJ2-5
v_gene: TRBV7-8
abundance: -

CDR3nt: TGTGCCAGCAGCCTTGCGACAGGTCTGAACACTGAAGCTTTCTTT
CDR3aa: CASSLATGLNTEAFF
d_gene: -
j_gene: TRBJ1-1
v_gene: TRBV7-8
abundance: once

CDR3nt: TGTGCCACCAGCAGAGAGGGGGGGGCGGGCACTGAAGCTTTCTTT
CDR3aa: CATSREGGAGTEAFF
d_gene: -
j_gene: TRBJ1-1
v_gene: TRBV15
abundance: -

CDR3nt: TGTGCCAGCAGCCTCACAGGGGGCGCCTACAATGAGCAGTTCTTC
CDR3aa: CASSLTGGAYNEQFF
d_gene: TRBD1
j_gene: TRBJ2-1
v_gene: TRBV27
abundance: -

CDR3nt: TGCGCCAGCAGTCAATCTGGCAGGGGAAGGTATGGCTACACCTTC
CDR3aa: CASSQSGRGRYGYTF
d_gene: -
j_gene: TRBJ1-2
v_gene: TRBV23-1
abundance: -

CDR3nt: TGCGCCAGCAGCTTAGGCGGGGCCACTGAAGCTTTCTTT
CDR3aa: CASSLGGATEAFF
d_gene: -
j_gene: TRBJ1-1
v_gene: TRBV5-1
abundance: -

CDR3nt: TGTGCCAGCAGTTTTAGCAATTCACCCCTCCACTTT
CDR3aa: CASSFSNSPLHF
d_gene: -
j_gene: TRBJ1-6
v_gene: TRBV12-3/TRBV12-4
abundance: medium-sized

CDR3nt: TGTGCCAGCAGTTACATGGGGGAGGGGGAAAAACTGTTTTTT
CDR3aa: CASSYMGEGEKLFF
d_gene: -
j_gene: TRBJ1-4
v_gene: TRBV6-6
abundance: once